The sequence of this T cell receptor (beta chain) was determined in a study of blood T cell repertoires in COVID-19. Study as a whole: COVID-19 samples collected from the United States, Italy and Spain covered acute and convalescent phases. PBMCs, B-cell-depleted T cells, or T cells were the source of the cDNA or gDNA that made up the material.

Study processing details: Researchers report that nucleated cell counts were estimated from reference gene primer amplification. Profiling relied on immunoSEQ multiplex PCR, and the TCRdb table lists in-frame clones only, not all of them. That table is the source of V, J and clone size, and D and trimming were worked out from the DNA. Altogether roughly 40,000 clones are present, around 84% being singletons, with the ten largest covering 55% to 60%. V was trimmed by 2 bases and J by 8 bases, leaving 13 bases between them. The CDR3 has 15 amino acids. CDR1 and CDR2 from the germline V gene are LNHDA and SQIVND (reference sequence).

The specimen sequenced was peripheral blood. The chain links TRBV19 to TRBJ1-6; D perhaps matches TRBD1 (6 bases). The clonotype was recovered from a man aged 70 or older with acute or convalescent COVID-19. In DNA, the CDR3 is TGTGCCAGTAGTATACAGGGGCGTACGGATTCACCCCTCCACTTT. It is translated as CASSIQGRTDSPLHF.